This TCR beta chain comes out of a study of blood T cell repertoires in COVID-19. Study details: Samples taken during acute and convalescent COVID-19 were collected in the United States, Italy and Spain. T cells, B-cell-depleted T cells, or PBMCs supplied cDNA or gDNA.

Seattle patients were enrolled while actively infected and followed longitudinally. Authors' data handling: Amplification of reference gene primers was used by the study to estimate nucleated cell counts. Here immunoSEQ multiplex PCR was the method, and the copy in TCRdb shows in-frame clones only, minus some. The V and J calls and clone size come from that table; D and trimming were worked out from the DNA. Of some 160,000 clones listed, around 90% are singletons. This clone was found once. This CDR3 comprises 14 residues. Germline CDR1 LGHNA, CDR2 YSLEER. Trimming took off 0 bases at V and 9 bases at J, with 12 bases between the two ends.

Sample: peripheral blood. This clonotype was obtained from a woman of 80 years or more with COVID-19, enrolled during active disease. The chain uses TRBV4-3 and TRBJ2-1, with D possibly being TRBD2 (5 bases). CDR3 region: CASSQDRASSEQFF. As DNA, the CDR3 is TGCGCCAGCAGCCAAGATAGGGCTAGCTCTGAGCAGTTCTTC.